Included here is one TCR beta chain sequence, with context. The antigen is undetermined. This sample is part of a study of T cell repertoires in cytomegalovirus infection. Study summary: HLA-C-restricted CMV epitopes, recently identified, and well-studied HLA-B-restricted ones were used by the study.

Study-wide points: Cumulative public TCR beta family frequency identified carriers of CMV plus the relevant HLA.

In TCRdb, the reads were re-called with MiXCR into one record per CDR3 protein. Of around 770,000 distinct CDR3 sequences listed, almost 30% are singletons. This clonotype originated in a human donor in good health (CMV status not recorded). Some clones in this sample may be carry-over from other donors' samples. Specimen: cultured CD8+ T cells from PBMCs, collected from culture after CMV antigen stimulation.

The CDR3 loop is CASSPRKLADEQFF. CDR3 bases: TGTGCCAGCAGCCCTCGCAAGCTCGCGGATGAGCAGTTCTTC. The genes are TRBV4-2 and TRBJ2-1; D uncertain. The CDR3 contains 14 residues. Trimming took 4 bases from V and 8 from J, leaving 15 bases between them. CDR1 and CDR2 (germline): LGHNA, YNFKEQ.